Here is one T cell receptor beta chain with its context. This sample stems from a study of blood T cell repertoires in COVID-19. TCRdb's copy holds only in-frame clones and misses some; the assay was immunoSEQ multiplex PCR. The repertoire includes 300,000 to 400,000 clones, over 75% of them detected once, and more than 0.8% sits in the top ten. V lost 6 bases and J lost 4; bases outside the gene matches: 3. The germline CDR1 and CDR2 sequences are MNHEY and SVGAGI. The CDR3 has 13 residues. The V gene is TRBV6-5, the J gene TRBJ1-3, with 7 bases that match TRBD1. The sequenced material came from PBMCs or T cells enriched from blood (not recorded which). The TCR comes from a woman in her twenties or thirties who had recovered from COVID-19. The CDR3 sequence: CASRKDRGNTIYF. As DNA, the CDR3 is TGTGCCAGCAGGAAGGACAGGGGAAACACCATATATTTT.